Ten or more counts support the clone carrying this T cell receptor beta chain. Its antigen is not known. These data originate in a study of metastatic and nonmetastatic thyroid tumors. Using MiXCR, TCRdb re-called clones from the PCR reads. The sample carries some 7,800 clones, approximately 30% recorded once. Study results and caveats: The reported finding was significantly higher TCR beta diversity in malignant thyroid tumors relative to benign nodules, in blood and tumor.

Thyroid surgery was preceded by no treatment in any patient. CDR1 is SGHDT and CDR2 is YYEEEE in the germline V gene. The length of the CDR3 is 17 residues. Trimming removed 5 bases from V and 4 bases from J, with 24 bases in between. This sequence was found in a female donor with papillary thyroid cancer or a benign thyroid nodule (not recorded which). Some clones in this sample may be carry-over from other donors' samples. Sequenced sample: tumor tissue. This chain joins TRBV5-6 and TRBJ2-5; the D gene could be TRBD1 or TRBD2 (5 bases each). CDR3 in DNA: TGTGCCAGCAGTCCCAGAAACGGCAGGGCGAGGGGAGAGACCCAGTACTTC. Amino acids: CASSPRNGRARGETQYF.